The clone carrying this TCR beta chain has a single count. Its antigen is undetermined. Clones were sequenced by immunoSEQ multiplex PCR, and TCRdb holds only the in-frame ones, with some missing. The sample holds over 100,000 clones, around 94% seen once. The sample comes from a study of graft-versus-host responses after intestinal transplantation. In the study overall: All of the recipients had induction that used anti-thymocyte globulin, then tacrolimus and steroids for three to four years.

Broader study findings: Allografts of patients with graft-donor T cell macrochimerism showed high graft-versus-host to host-versus-graft clone ratios. Peak levels of circulating GvH clones tracked with early post-transplant HvG declines.

Germline V gene lookup returns CDR1 ENHRY and CDR2 SYGVKD. V dropped 3 bases and J dropped 4 bases, with 15 bases sitting between them. The CDR3 length is 15 residues. The sequence derives from a human donor who was the organ donor for an intestinal transplant. The chain is built from TRBV10-3 and TRBJ1-2, with a tentative D call TRBD1 (5 bases). The source material was unstimulated CD4+ T cells sorted from spleen or lymph node cells, sampled before transplant. The CDR3 coding sequence is TGTGCCATCAGTGAAAATCCAGGGCTCGTCTATGGCTACACCTTC. Residues: CAISENPGLVYGYTF.